Each of the 16 T cell receptor beta chains below was sequenced from the same sample in a study of identical twins. From the 5' RACE reads, TCRdb called clonotypes with MiXCR, one entry per CDR3 protein. Of 200,000 to 250,000 distinct CDR3 sequences listed, approximately 7.1% were seen once; the top ten hold about 14%. The sample was also reused in another study, on T cells expressing NK-cell markers.

Sequenced input: CD8+ T cells sorted from blood. These receptors were collected from a woman under 30 in good health.

This clonotype was picked up a small number of times. V is TRBV12-3 or TRBV12-4 and J is TRBJ1-2; D unclear. Trimming removed 1 base at V and 5 bases at J, with 8 bases between. The CDR3 extends over 13 amino acids. Written as DNA, the CDR3 is TGTGCCAGCAGTTTAGTCCTCTTTTATGGCTACACCTTC. Its protein product is CASSLVLFYGYTF.

The V gene is TRBV20-1, the J gene TRBJ2-1, with D unclear. V lost 5 bases, J lost 0 bases, and 14 bases lay in between. CDR1 and CDR2 (germline): DFQATT, SNEGSKA (reference sequence). The CDR3 loop spans 15 amino acids. As DNA, the CDR3 is TGCAGTGCTTTGGACCGAGATCGCTCCTACAATGAGCAGTTCTTC. Residues: CSALDRDRSYNEQFF.

This clonotype was observed at least ten times. The chain combines TRBV27 with TRBJ1-2; D ambiguous. Germline V gene sequence: CDR1 MNHEY, CDR2 SMNVEV (reference sequence). V was shortened by 5 bases and J by 5 bases, with 12 bases between the two germline ends. The CDR3 extends over 13 amino acids. The CDR3 sequence is CASSVRTGYGYTF. The CDR3 coding sequence is TGTGCCAGCAGTGTCAGGACGGGGTATGGCTACACCTTC.

This clonotype appeared a few times. V usage is TRBV10-3 and J usage is TRBJ2-7, with 8 bases aligning to TRBD2. The CDR3 has 19 amino acids. Trimming cost V 0 bases and J 4 bases; bases outside gene matches: 17. The germline V gene has CDR1 ENHRY and CDR2 SYGVKD. Written as DNA, the CDR3 is TGTGCCATCAGTGAGTCGAGGGACCCGCGCGGGAGGTACGATTACGAGCAGTACTTC. Amino acids: CAISESRDPRGRYDYEQYF.

V is TRBV11-1 and J is TRBJ2-7, with 13 nucleotides matching TRBD2. Per germline, CDR1 SGHAT and CDR2 FQDESV (reference sequence). V was pared by 5 bases and J by 0 bases, with 13 bases of the junction left unmatched. The CDR3 has 19 amino acids. The CDR3 reads CASSPPTSGGPYSSYEQYF. In DNA form, the CDR3 reads TGTGCCAGCAGCCCCCCGACTAGCGGGGGGCCATACAGCTCCTACGAGCAGTACTTC.

The chain recombines TRBV6-6 with TRBJ1-1, with a possible D match to TRBD1 (5 bases). Germline V gene sequence: CDR1 MNHNY, CDR2 SVGAGI (reference sequence). Deletions cut 10 bases from V and 7 bases from J, with 13 bases between. This CDR3 is 11 amino acids long. Here the CDR3 reads CAIYGGGEAFF. DNA for the CDR3: TGTGCCATTTACGGGGGGGGTGAAGCTTTCTTT.

This clonotype has ten or more counts. The chain combines TRBV13 with TRBJ2-7; D is undetermined. V was clipped by 6 bases and J by 0 bases, with 15 bases between them. The CDR3 is 15 residues long. Per the germline V gene, CDR1 is PRHDT and CDR2 is FYEKMQ (reference sequence). In nucleotides, the CDR3 is TGTGCCAGCAGTGCGACACCAACCGCCTCCTACGAGCAGTACTTC. Translation gives CASSATPTASYEQYF.

The sample holds a few counts of this clonotype. J is TRBJ2-1 and V is TRBV4-3; D uncertain. The CDR3 contains 15 residues. Germline V lookup: CDR1 LGHNA, CDR2 YSLEER. Trimming left V 1 base short and J 5 bases short, with 12 bases between. The CDR3 sequence is CASSQAAVLDNEQFF. As DNA, the CDR3 is TGCGCCAGCAGCCAAGCGGCCGTATTAGACAATGAGCAGTTCTTC.

In its sample, this clonotype was seen many times. The V and J genes are TRBV29-1 and TRBJ2-7; 8 bases fit TRBD1. The germline gives CDR1 SQVTM, CDR2 ANQGSEA. Losses at the gene ends were 4 bases for V and 6 bases for J; bases not matched to a gene: 2. The CDR3 has 11 amino acids. The CDR3 DNA reads as TGCAGCGTTGCCAGGGGGCGCGAGCAGTACTTC. It encodes CSVARGREQYF.

This clonotype has at least ten counts. The CDR3 loop reads CASSPRDGYGYTF. The CDR3 DNA is TGTGCCAGCAGCCCTCGGGACGGCTATGGCTACACCTTC. The rearrangement joins TRBV9 to TRBJ1-2, with D maybe TRBD1 (5 bases). Per germline, CDR1 SGDLS and CDR2 YYNGEE. The V end was cut by 4 bases, the J end by 4 bases, with 11 bases between. The CDR3 spans 13 residues.

This clonotype was recorded at least ten times. J is TRBJ2-7 and V is TRBV29-1, with D possibly matching TRBD1 (5 bases). The CDR3 consists of 12 residues. V lost 7 bases, J lost 0 bases, and 10 bases lay in between. The germline CDR1 and CDR2 sequences are SQVTM and ANQGSEA. CDR3 DNA sequence: TGCAGCGCCCATGACAGCTCCTACGAGCAGTACTTC. This gives the protein CSAHDSSYEQYF.

This clonotype was counted a few times. The chain employs TRBV27 and TRBJ2-7; D remains ambiguous. Trimming removed 6 bases from V and 0 bases from J, with 9 bases in between. This CDR3 region has 13 residues. Germline V CDR1 and CDR2: MNHEY, SMNVEV (reference sequence). CDR3 region: CASRGRSSYEQYF. DNA for the CDR3: TGTGCCAGCAGAGGACGGAGCTCCTACGAGCAGTACTTC.

In its sample, this clonotype was seen many times. The chain combines TRBV20-1 with TRBJ2-1; TRBD1 is a possible D gene (6 bases). The CDR3 has 14 residues. V gave up 4 bases and J gave up 7 bases, with 17 bases separating them. Germline V lookup: CDR1 DFQATT, CDR2 SNEGSKA (reference sequence). The CDR3 sequence is CSANNRVSENEQFF. The CDR3 DNA reads TGCAGTGCTAACAACAGGGTCTCCGAGAATGAGCAGTTCTTC.

Many counts were recorded for this clonotype. J is TRBJ2-7 and V is TRBV2, with a weak D call TRBD2 (7 bases). This CDR3 is built from 13 residues. The V and J ends lost 9 bases and 2 bases respectively, with 14 bases between them. Germline V gives CDR1 SNHLY, CDR2 FYNNEI. The CDR3 loop reads CASGGGTTYEQYF. CDR3 nucleotides: TGTGCCAGTGGGGGGGGCACGACCTACGAGCAGTACTTC.

This clonotype was counted between two and nine times. V is TRBV7-8 and J is TRBJ2-2, with D maybe TRBD2 (5 bases). Germline V gene data show CDR1 as SGHVS and CDR2 as FQNEAQ. CDR3 length: 16 amino acids. V dropped 2 bases and J dropped 2 bases, with 12 bases sitting between them. The CDR3 here is CASSLPGGRNTGELFF. The CDR3 coding sequence is TGTGCCAGCAGCTTACCCGGCGGGCGTAACACCGGGGAGCTGTTTTTT.

This clonotype was observed at least ten times. The rearrangement uses TRBV3-1 and TRBJ2-5, with 10 positions matching TRBD2. Germline CDR1 reads LGHDT; CDR2 reads YNNKEL (reference sequence). Trimming removed 0 bases from V and 5 bases from J; junction bases left unmatched: 15. The CDR3 spans 19 residues. For the CDR3, the DNA is TGTGCCAGCAGCCAAGACGAACTAGCGGGAAAGACGGTGGGTGAGACCCAGTACTTC. Its translation is CASSQDELAGKTVGETQYF.